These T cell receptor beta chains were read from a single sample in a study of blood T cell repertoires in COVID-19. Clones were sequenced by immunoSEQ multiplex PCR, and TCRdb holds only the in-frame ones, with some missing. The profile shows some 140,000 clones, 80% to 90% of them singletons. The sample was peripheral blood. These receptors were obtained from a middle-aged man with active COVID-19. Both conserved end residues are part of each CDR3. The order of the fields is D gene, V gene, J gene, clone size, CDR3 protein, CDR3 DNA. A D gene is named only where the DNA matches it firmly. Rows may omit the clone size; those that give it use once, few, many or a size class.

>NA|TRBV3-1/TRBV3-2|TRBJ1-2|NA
CASSPTQGRGYGYTF
TGTGCCAGCAGCCCGACCCAGGGGAGGGGGTATGGCTACACCTTC
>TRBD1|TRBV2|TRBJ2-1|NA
CASREDRAKIWNEQFF
TGTGCCAGCAGGGAGGACAGGGCGAAGATTTGGAATGAGCAGTTCTTC
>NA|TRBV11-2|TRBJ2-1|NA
CASSVGGGNEQFF
TGTGCCAGCAGCGTAGGGGGGGGGAATGAGCAGTTCTTC
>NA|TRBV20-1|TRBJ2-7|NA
CKGGSYEQYF
TGCAAGGGAGGCAGCTACGAGCAGTACTTC
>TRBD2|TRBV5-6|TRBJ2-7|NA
CASSPTSGDSYEQYF
TGTGCCAGCAGCCCGACTAGCGGGGACTCCTACGAGCAGTACTTC
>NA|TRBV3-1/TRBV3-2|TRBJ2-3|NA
CASSQVPGSDTQYF
TGTGCCAGCAGCCAAGTCCCAGGGTCAGATACGCAGTATTTT
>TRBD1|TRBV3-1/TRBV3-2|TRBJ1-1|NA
CASSTQGGLGNTEAFF
TGTGCCAGCAGCACCCAGGGGGGATTAGGGAACACTGAAGCTTTCTTT
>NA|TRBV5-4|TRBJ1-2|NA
CASSLVTQHNYGYTF
TGTGCCAGCAGCTTGGTAACACAACATAACTATGGCTACACCTTC
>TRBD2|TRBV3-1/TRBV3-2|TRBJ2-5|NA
CASSPGKSGGAQETQYF
TGTGCCAGCAGCCCCGGTAAAAGCGGGGGGGCGCAAGAGACCCAGTACTTC
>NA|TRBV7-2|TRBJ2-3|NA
CASLPGASSSLDTQYF
TGTGCCAGCCTCCCTGGGGCTAGTTCATCGTTGGATACGCAGTATTTT
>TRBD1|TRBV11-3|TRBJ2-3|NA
CASSSGQGSTDTQYF
TGTGCCAGCAGCTCGGGACAGGGGTCCACAGATACGCAGTATTTT
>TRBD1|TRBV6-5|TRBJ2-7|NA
CASRADRGAYEQYF
TGTGCCAGCAGGGCCGACAGGGGAGCCTACGAGCAGTACTTC
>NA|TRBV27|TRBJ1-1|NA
CASSLSFLRVFTEAFF
TGTGCCAGCAGTTTAAGTTTTCTACGTGTGTTCACTGAAGCTTTCTTT
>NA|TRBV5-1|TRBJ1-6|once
CASSLGQQASPLHF
TGCGCCAGCAGCTTAGGACAGCAAGCTTCACCCCTCCACTTT
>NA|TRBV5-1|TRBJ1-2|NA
CASSLGVTYGYTF
TGCGCCAGCAGCTTGGGAGTAACTTATGGCTACACCTTC
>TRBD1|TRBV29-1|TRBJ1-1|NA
CSVGQGSEAFF
TGCAGCGTTGGACAGGGAAGTGAAGCTTTCTTT
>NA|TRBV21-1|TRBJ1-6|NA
CASSQPGKSYNSPLHF
TGTGCCAGCAGCCAACCAGGGAAATCCTATAATTCACCCCTCCACTTT
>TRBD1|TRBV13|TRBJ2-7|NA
CASSPPLGQGLSYEQYF
TGTGCCAGCAGCCCGCCGCTGGGACAGGGCCTTTCCTACGAGCAGTACTTC
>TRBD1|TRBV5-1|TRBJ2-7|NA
CASSLGSGAGGYEQYF
TGCGCCAGCAGCTTGGGGTCAGGGGCAGGGGGCTACGAGCAGTACTTC
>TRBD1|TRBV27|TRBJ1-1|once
CASSLGGTGTAFF
TGTGCCAGCAGTTTAGGGGGGACAGGGACAGCTTTCTTT
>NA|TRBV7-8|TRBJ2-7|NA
CASSLSNNYEQYF
TGTGCCAGCAGCTTATCCAACAACTACGAGCAGTACTTC
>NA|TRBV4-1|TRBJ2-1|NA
CASSQQDYNEQFF
TGCGCCAGCAGCCAACAGGACTACAATGAGCAGTTCTTC
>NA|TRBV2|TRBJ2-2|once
CASRVEGIAGELFF
TGTGCCAGCAGGGTCGAGGGTATTGCCGGGGAGCTGTTTTTT
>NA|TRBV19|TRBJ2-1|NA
CASSPPIGGYYNEQFF
TGTGCCAGTAGTCCACCAATAGGGGGTTACTACAATGAGCAGTTCTTC
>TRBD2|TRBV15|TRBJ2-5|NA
CATSTLAGIQETQYF
TGTGCCACCAGCACACTAGCGGGGATCCAAGAGACCCAGTACTTC
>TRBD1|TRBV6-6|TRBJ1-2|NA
CASSYEGQGSGYTF
TGTGCCAGCAGTTACGAGGGACAGGGCTCTGGCTACACCTTC
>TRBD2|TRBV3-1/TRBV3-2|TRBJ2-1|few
CASRISGGIYNEQFF
TGTGCCAGCAGGATAAGCGGGGGGATTTACAATGAGCAGTTCTTC
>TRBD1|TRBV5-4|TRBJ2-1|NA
CASSFLGGAWNEQFF
TGTGCCAGCAGCTTTCTAGGGGGCGCCTGGAATGAGCAGTTCTTC
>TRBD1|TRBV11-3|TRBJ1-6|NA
CASSLDGTGGSPLHF
TGTGCCAGCAGCTTAGACGGGACAGGGGGTTCACCCCTCCACTTT
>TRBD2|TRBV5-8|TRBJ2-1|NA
CASSLFSLADTNEQFF
TGTGCCAGCAGCTTGTTCTCACTAGCGGACACCAATGAGCAGTTCTTC
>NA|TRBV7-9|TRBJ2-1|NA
CASSPRSGVPEEQFF
TGTGCCAGCAGCCCCAGGAGCGGCGTCCCGGAGGAGCAGTTCTTC
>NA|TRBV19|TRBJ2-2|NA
CASSKGQTYTGELFF
TGTGCCAGTAGTAAAGGACAGACTTACACCGGGGAGCTGTTTTTT
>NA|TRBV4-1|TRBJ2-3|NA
CASSQIRDTQYF
TGCGCCAGCAGCCAGATACGGGATACGCAGTATTTT
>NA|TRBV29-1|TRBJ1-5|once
CSVEVAQGQPQHF
TGCAGCGTTGAGGTGGCCCAGGGACAGCCCCAGCATTTT
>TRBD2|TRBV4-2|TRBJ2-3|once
CASSQVVGTRKYF
TGTGCCAGCAGCCAAGTGGTTGGGACTAGGAAGTATTTT
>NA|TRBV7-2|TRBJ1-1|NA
CASSSVRMNTEAFF
TGTGCCAGCAGCTCGGTCCGAATGAACACTGAAGCTTTCTTT
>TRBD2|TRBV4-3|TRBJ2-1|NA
CASSQDSLAGNNEQFF
TGCGCCAGCAGCCAAGATTCACTAGCGGGGAACAATGAGCAGTTCTTC
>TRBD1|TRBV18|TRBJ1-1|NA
CASSPDDRVLGLNTEAFF
TGTGCCAGCTCACCAGATGACAGGGTATTAGGCCTGAACACTGAAGCTTTCTTT
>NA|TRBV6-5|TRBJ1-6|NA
CASSYSSGSPLHF
TGTGCCAGCAGTTACTCGTCGGGGTCACCCCTCCACTTT
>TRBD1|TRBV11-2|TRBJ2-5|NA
CASSDRQGGYF
TGTGCCAGCAGCGATCGACAGGGCGGGTACTTC
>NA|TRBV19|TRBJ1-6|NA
CASTNRDYNSPLHF
TGTGCCAGTACCAACAGGGATTATAATTCACCCCTCCACTTT
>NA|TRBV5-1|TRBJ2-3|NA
CASREDSNTQYF
TGCGCCAGCAGGGAGGATTCCAATACGCAGTATTTT
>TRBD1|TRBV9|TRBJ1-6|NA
CASSTHRGDQSPLHF
TGTGCCAGCAGCACACACAGGGGAGACCAATCACCCCTCCACTTT
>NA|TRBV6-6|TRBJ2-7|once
CATLPLQGSYEQYF
TGTGCCACCTTACCTCTGCAGGGCTCCTACGAGCAGTACTTC